This T cell receptor (beta chain) was found in a study of blood T cell repertoires in COVID-19. Across the whole study: The origin of the acute and convalescent COVID-19 samples was the United States, Italy and Spain. Sources were T cells, B-cell-depleted T cells, or PBMCs; the material itself was cDNA or gDNA.

As processed by the authors: It was from reference gene primer amplification that nucleated cell counts were estimated. Measured with immunoSEQ multiplex PCR; TCRdb has only the in-frame clones, and not every one. That table supplies the V and J calls and clone size; D and trimming were determined from the DNA. The table shows fewer than 110,000 clones, with 80% to 90% occurring only once. Germline CDR1 reads DFQATT; CDR2 reads SNEGSKA (reference sequence). V lost 3 bases and J lost 13, with 21 bases in between. The CDR3 has 13 amino acids. The TCR comes from a woman in her sixties or seventies with acute or convalescent COVID-19. The chain combines TRBV20-1 with TRBJ1-1; D ambiguous. The sequenced sample was peripheral blood. The CDR3 reads CSASDAPITIGFF. CDR3 DNA: TGCAGTGCTAGTGATGCCCCCATCACTATAGGTTTCTTT.